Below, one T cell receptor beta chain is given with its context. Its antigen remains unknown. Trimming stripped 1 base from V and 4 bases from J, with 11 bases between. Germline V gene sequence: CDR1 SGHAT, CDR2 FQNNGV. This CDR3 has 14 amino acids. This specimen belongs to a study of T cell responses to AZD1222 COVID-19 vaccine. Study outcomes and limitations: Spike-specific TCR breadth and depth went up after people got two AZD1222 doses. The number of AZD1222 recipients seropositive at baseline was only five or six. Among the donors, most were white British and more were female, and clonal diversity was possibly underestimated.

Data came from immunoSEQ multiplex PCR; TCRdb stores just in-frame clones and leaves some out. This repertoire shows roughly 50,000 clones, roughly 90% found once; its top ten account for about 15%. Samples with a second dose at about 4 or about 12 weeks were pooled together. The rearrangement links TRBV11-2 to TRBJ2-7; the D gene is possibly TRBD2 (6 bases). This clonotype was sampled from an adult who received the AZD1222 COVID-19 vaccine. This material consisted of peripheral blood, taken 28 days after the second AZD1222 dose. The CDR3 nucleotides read TGTGCCAGCAGCTTAGCGGGAGCCAATTACGAGCAGTACTTC. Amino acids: CASSLAGANYEQYF. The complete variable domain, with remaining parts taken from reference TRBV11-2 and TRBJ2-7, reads EAGVAQSPRYKIIEKRQSVAFWCNPISGHATLYWYQQILGQGPKLLIQFQNNGVVDDSQLPKDRFSAERLKGVDSTLKIQPAKLEDSAVYLCASSLAGANYEQYFGPGTRLTVT.